A selection of T cell receptor beta chains follows, all from one sample in a study of blood T cell repertoires in COVID-19. TCRdb's copy holds only in-frame clones and misses some; the assay was immunoSEQ multiplex PCR. This sample has over 25,000 clones, with about 77% found just once. The sequenced sample consisted of peripheral blood. The origin of the receptors is a man at least 80 years old with active or convalescent COVID-19. CDR3s include the opening cysteine and the closing phenylalanine or tryptophan. Each record gives: J gene, D gene, clone size, V gene, CDR3 DNA, CDR3 protein. A D gene is named only where the DNA matches it firmly. Only part of the rows carry a size: once, few, many, or a class if the clone is expanded.

>TRBJ2-2|NA|NA|TRBV29-1
TGCAGCGTTGTACCCAGGGGTTACACCGGGGAGCTGTTTTTT
CSVVPRGYTGELFF
>TRBJ1-1|NA|few|TRBV10-3
TGTGCCATCAGTGAGCGGGGGGCGAACACTGAAGCTTTCTTT
CAISERGANTEAFF
>TRBJ1-4|NA|NA|TRBV28
TGTGCCAGCAGTTTAGCGCTTGGTCCAGGACATACTAATGAAAAACTGTTTTTT
CASSLALGPGHTNEKLFF
>TRBJ1-6|NA|NA|TRBV10-3
TGTGCCATCAGTGAGTCGTCGAGCTCCTATAATTCACCCCTCCACTTT
CAISESSSSYNSPLHF
>TRBJ2-1|TRBD1|NA|TRBV6-5
TGTGCCAGCAGGCCCGGGACAGGGAGGTCTGAGCAGTTCTTC
CASRPGTGRSEQFF
>TRBJ1-2|TRBD1|few|TRBV7-2
TGTGCCAGCAGGGGACAGGGGCCCCTTTTAGGCTACACCTTC
CASRGQGPLLGYTF
>TRBJ1-2|TRBD1|once|TRBV28
TGTGCCAGCAGTTCATTCCAGACAGGGGCTGGCTACACCTTC
CASSSFQTGAGYTF
>TRBJ2-3|NA|NA|TRBV6-5
TGTGCCAGCTCGAGACTCCCCCCCCCAGATACGCAGTATTTT
CASSRLPPPDTQYF
>TRBJ2-7|TRBD2|NA|TRBV2
TGTGCCAGAGGAGGGGAGGGCCCCTTCTACGAGCAGTACTTC
CARGGEGPFYEQYF
>TRBJ2-5|TRBD2|once|TRBV5-5
TGTGCCAGCAACCGAGGGGTAGCGGGGGGTGGGACCCAGTACTTC
CASNRGVAGGGTQYF
>TRBJ1-6|NA|NA|TRBV19
TGTGCCAGTAGGGCGATTGACAGATCCTATAATTCACCCCTCCACTTT
CASRAIDRSYNSPLHF
>TRBJ1-1|NA|NA|TRBV7-6
TGTGCCAGCAGCTTAGACCAGGGGAACACTGAAGCTTTCTTT
CASSLDQGNTEAFF
>TRBJ2-1|NA|NA|TRBV3-1/TRBV3-2
TGTGCCAGCAGCCACCAAAGCGGTAGCTCCTACAATGAGCAGTTCTTC
CASSHQSGSSYNEQFF
>TRBJ1-1|NA|NA|TRBV7-9
TGTGCCAGCAGCCCTAAAGACAGGCTGGGCACTGAAGCTTTCTTT
CASSPKDRLGTEAFF
>TRBJ2-2|NA|few|TRBV11-2
TGTGCCAGCAGCTTAGAGACTTTCACCGGGGAGCTGTTTTTT
CASSLETFTGELFF
>TRBJ1-1|TRBD1|NA|TRBV7-2
TGTGCCAGCAGCCGGGCCCCCGGGACAGCTTCCATGAACACTGAAGCTTTCTTT
CASSRAPGTASMNTEAFF
>TRBJ2-5|TRBD1|NA|TRBV18
TGTGCCAGCTCACCTCGCGGACAGGGGGCTTCAGGCAAAGAGACCCAGTACTTC
CASSPRGQGASGKETQYF
>TRBJ2-3|NA|NA|TRBV2
TGTGCCAGCAGTGAAGGCAGGGTCACAGATACGCAGTATTTT
CASSEGRVTDTQYF
>TRBJ1-2|NA|once|TRBV19
TGTGCCAGTAGTCCGGGCCTGAGGGATAACTATGGCTACACCTTC
CASSPGLRDNYGYTF
>TRBJ1-2|TRBD1|once|TRBV12-3/TRBV12-4
TGTGCCAGCACCGGGACAGGAAACTATGGCTACACCTTC
CASTGTGNYGYTF
>TRBJ1-3|NA|NA|TRBV28
TGTGCCAGCAGTCCAACAGGGACTGGAAACACCATATATTTT
CASSPTGTGNTIYF
>TRBJ1-5|TRBD1|NA|TRBV12-5
TGTGCTAGTGGCTTCTTGCTGCAAGGGGGCGATAGCAATCAGCCCCAGCATTTT
CASGFLLQGGDSNQPQHF